The rows below give T cell receptor beta chains drawn from one sample of a study of blood T cells in healthy people across ages. TCRdb called the 5' RACE reads again in MiXCR, with one record for every CDR3 protein. The sample comprises about 1.5 million distinct CDR3 sequences, 42% of which are singletons, and roughly 7.9% rests with the top ten. Input material: blood. The receptor set was obtained from a woman younger than 35 in good health. CDR3s include the opening cysteine and the closing phenylalanine or tryptophan. Each record gives: clone size, J gene, D gene, V gene, CDR3 DNA, CDR3 protein. A D gene is named only where the DNA matches it firmly. The listing skips clone size in some rows; elsewhere it reads once, few, many or a size class.

few TRBJ2-1 TRBD2 TRBV4-1 TGCGCCAGCAGCCAAGAGGAGGTTAGCGGGAGGTACAATGAGCAGTTCTTC CASSQEEVSGRYNEQFF
. TRBJ2-1 . TRBV5-1 TGCGCCAGCAGCTTCACAGATGAGCAGTTCTTC CASSFTDEQFF
few TRBJ1-1 . TRBV29-1 TGCAGCGTACTTACCACTGAAGCTTTCTTT CSVLTTEAFF
. TRBJ2-1 . TRBV4-1 TGCGCCAGCAGCCAAGAGCGCGCGGCGGATGAGCAGTTCTTC CASSQERAADEQFF
. TRBJ1-1 TRBD1 TRBV5-1 TGCGCCAGCAGCTTGCACCACAGGGGGGACACTGAAGCTTTCTTT CASSLHHRGDTEAFF
. TRBJ2-3 . TRBV25-1 TGTGCCAGCAGCTCCGTAGCACTTGGGGGTACGCAGTATTTT CASSSVALGGTQYF
many TRBJ2-4 TRBD2 TRBV7-2 TGTGCCAGCAGCCTCAGTAGGCCTAGCGGGAGCCCCGAGAACATTCAGTACTTC CASSLSRPSGSPENIQYF
few TRBJ2-3 TRBD1 TRBV6-6 TGTGCCAGCAGTTACTCTGGGACAGGGGGCGCAGATACGCAGTATTTT CASSYSGTGGADTQYF
. TRBJ2-1 . TRBV6-6 TGTGCCAGCAGTTACTCGATCGGCCAGGAAAGGAATGAGCAGTTCTTC CASSYSIGQERNEQFF
many TRBJ2-1 TRBD2 TRBV24-1 TGTGCCACCAGTGACGCCACCCTTAGCGGGGCTGGCTACAATGAGCAGTTCTTC CATSDATLSGAGYNEQFF
. TRBJ2-7 TRBD2 TRBV20-1 TGCAGTGCTAGATTACTAGCGGGGGGCGGGTACAATGAGCAGTACTTC CSARLLAGGGYNEQYF
few TRBJ1-1 TRBD1 TRBV29-1 TGCAGCGTTGAGCGGACAGGGGCGGGAAACACTGAAGCTTTCTTT CSVERTGAGNTEAFF
. TRBJ1-5 TRBD1 TRBV3-1 TGTGCCAGCAGCTGGACAGGGTCGGGACAGCCCCAGCATTTT CASSWTGSGQPQHF
. TRBJ2-4 . TRBV21-1 TGTGCCAGCAGCGCCATGCCCCGGGACAGGGTTACCAAAAACATTCAGTACTTC CASSAMPRDRVTKNIQYF
few TRBJ2-7 . TRBV28 TGTGCCAGCAGTGAGACGGCAGGCCTCCCCCAGTACTTC CASSETAGLPQYF
. TRBJ1-5 . TRBV5-6 TGTGCCAGCAGTTATTATGCCGTCCAGCCAGGGCAGCCCCAGCATTTT CASSYYAVQPGQPQHF
few TRBJ1-4 . TRBV20-1 TGCAGTGCCCCTAAGCCCGGGAACAGTAATGAAAAACTGTTTTTT CSAPKPGNSNEKLFF
. TRBJ2-4 . TRBV30 TGTGCCTGGAGTGTAAGAGGGGGTATGGACATTCAGTACTTC CAWSVRGGMDIQYF
. TRBJ2-5 . TRBV15 TGTGCCACCAGCAGACGATCCAGGGTCCAAGAGACCCAGTACTTC CATSRRSRVQETQYF
. TRBJ2-2 . TRBV3-1 TGTGCCAGCAGCCAAAGAGAAGGGACCGGGGAGCTGTTTTTT CASSQREGTGELFF
. TRBJ2-1 TRBD2 TRBV24-1 TGTGCCACCAGTGATCCACTTAGCGGGAGTAGCTCCTACAATGAGCAGTTCTTC CATSDPLSGSSSYNEQFF
. TRBJ2-3 TRBD2 TRBV4-2 TGTGCCAGCAGCCAAGAATCCTACCGGGAGGGCCGTCATACGCAGTATTTT CASSQESYREGRHTQYF
few TRBJ2-3 . TRBV27 TGTGCCAGCAGTGAGCCCGAGACGGCGGATACGCAGTATTTT CASSEPETADTQYF
. TRBJ2-7 TRBD2 TRBV5-1 TGCGCCAGCAGCCCCGATAGCGGGCCAACCTACAATGAGCAGTACTTC CASSPDSGPTYNEQYF
. TRBJ2-1 . TRBV24-1 TGTGCCACCAGTAACGGGTACGCCTACAATGAGCAGTTCTTC CATSNGYAYNEQFF
. TRBJ1-4 . TRBV27 TGTGCCAGCAGTTTACGGGAGAATGAAAAACTGTTTTTT CASSLRENEKLFF
. TRBJ2-5 TRBD1 TRBV20-1 TGCAGTGGGGCAGTCGACAGGACAGGGAAATCGGAGACCCAGTACTTC CSGAVDRTGKSETQYF
few TRBJ2-7 . TRBV20-1 TGCAGTGCTAGAGATTGGAATGAGCCGGCCTACGAGCAGTACTTC CSARDWNEPAYEQYF
. TRBJ1-5 . TRBV4-1 TGCGCCAGCAGCCAAGACAGGGGACACCAGCCCCAGCATTTT CASSQDRGHQPQHF
. TRBJ2-7 TRBD1 TRBV24-1 TGTGCCACCGACAGGGGACAGGGATACGAGCAGTACTTC CATDRGQGYEQYF
. TRBJ2-7 . TRBV10-3 TGTGCCATCAGTGACTCCTATCGCAATGAGCAGCTCTTC CAISDSYRNEQLF
. TRBJ2-7 . TRBV10-3 TGTGCCATCAGTGTAGACCGAGCCTCCTACAAGCAGTACTTC CAISVDRASYKQYF